This T cell receptor beta chain is drawn from a study of human T cells and chemical hapten exposure. Per the germline V gene, CDR1 is MNHEY and CDR2 is SMNVEV (reference sequence). The length of the CDR3 is 13 residues. With 2 bases removed from V and 2 bases from J, the gap between germline ends came to 7 bases. As to time point: patch test 1, 2 weeks after DPC sensitization. The treatment here: therapeutic diphenylcyclopropenone sensitization with weekly scalp DPC. Points from the study as a whole: Compared with pre-sensitization or healthy control sets, expanded TCRs clustered more.

About this clonotype itself: What it binds is unknown.

The study's library attached unique molecular identifiers to single cDNA molecules. One entry per CDR3 protein, called by TCRdb with MiXCR from the RACE reads. The data show 180,000 or so distinct CDR3 sequences, roughly 15% seen once. The origin of this receptor is a woman in her 30s with alopecia areata. Some clones in this sample may be carry-over from other donors' samples. The rearrangement uses TRBV27 and TRBJ2-7; D is ambiguous. Sequencing was performed on whole blood, taken in connection with sensitization to the hapten diphenylcyclopropenone (DPC). CDR3 loop: CASSLTPTYEQYF. The CDR3 bases are TGTGCCAGCAGTTTAACACCGACCTACGAGCAGTACTTC.